The 27 T cell receptor beta chains below were found in one sample sequenced in a study of T-cell reconstitution after alpha-beta-depleted transplantation in children. The authors prepared the TCRbeta library with unique molecular identifiers. TCRdb used MiXCR to reprocess the PCR reads, holding one entry per CDR3 protein. The sample shows fewer than 200,000 distinct CDR3 sequences, about 6.4% of them seen only once. Sequencing used PBMCs from the stem cell graft donor, obtained from the stem cell graft. The receptors shown here come from a human donor who donated a stem cell graft to a child with Wiskott-Aldrich syndrome.

The genes are TRBV2 and TRBJ1-1; tentative D call: TRBD1 (6 bases). Trimming pared 1 base from V and 5 bases from J, leaving 20 bases between. The V gene's germline CDR1 is SNHLY and CDR2 FYNNEI. CDR3 size: 17 residues. The CDR3 DNA follows: TGTGCCAGCAGTGAAGGAGGAGGTTGGGGGGCGAAAACTGAAGCTTTCTTT. Amino acid sequence: CASSEGGGWGAKTEAFF.

This clonotype was seen many times. V gene TRBV12-3 or TRBV12-4 combines with J gene TRBJ1-1; D not resolved. V gave up 3 bases and J gave up 1 base, with 12 bases separating them. The CDR3 totals 15 residues. CDR3 loop: CASSFRTGGNTEAFF. The CDR3 DNA reads TGTGCCAGCAGTTTCAGGACGGGTGGGAACACTGAAGCTTTCTTT.

This clonotype was seen repeatedly, ten times or more. J is TRBJ1-4 and V is TRBV25-1, with D possibly matching TRBD1 (6 bases). V shed 1 base and J shed 5 bases, with 20 bases lying between them. This CDR3 is 18 amino acids long. Germline CDR1 reads MGHDK; CDR2 reads SYGVNS. CDR3 amino acids: CASSESYERGGRNEKLFF. DNA of the CDR3: TGTGCCAGCAGTGAATCGTATGAACGCGGGGGCAGAAATGAAAAACTGTTTTTT.

This clonotype was recorded at least ten times. CDR3 loop: CASSPRSNTEAFF. The CDR3, as DNA: TGTGCCAGCAGTCCTCGGAGTAACACTGAAGCTTTCTTT. V is TRBV6-5 and J is TRBJ1-1; D not resolved. Between the trimmed V and J ends, which lost 5 bases and 2 bases, there was a span of 9 bases. Germline V CDR1 and CDR2: MNHEY, SVGAGI. The CDR3 has 13 amino acids.

In this sample, this clonotype turned up many times. V gene TRBV4-3 combines with J gene TRBJ2-2; weak D call: TRBD1 (5 bases). The CDR3 runs to 19 residues. Germline loops: CDR1 LGHNA, CDR2 YSLEER. V shed 0 bases and J shed 0 bases, with 17 bases lying between them. CDR3 amino acids: CASSQEHIGAVTNTGELFF. CDR3 DNA: TGCGCCAGCAGCCAAGAGCACATTGGGGCAGTGACGAACACCGGGGAGCTGTTTTTT.

The table lists this clonotype with a few counts. This sequence joins TRBV7-8 and TRBJ1-5; 7 bases line up with TRBD1. CDR1 and CDR2 from the germline V gene are SGHVS and FQNEAQ. The CDR3 totals 13 residues. V shed 4 bases, J shed 4 bases, and the junction held 1 base outside the gene matches. The CDR3 DNA sequence: TGTGCCAGCAGCTCGGACAGGAATCAGCCCCAGCATTTT. This gives the protein CASSSDRNQPQHF.

This clonotype has a count of ten or more. The CDR3 loop reads CASSRQGSRETQYF. Here the CDR3 DNA reads TGTGCCAGCAGCCGACAGGGTTCGAGGGAGACCCAGTACTTC. J is TRBJ2-5 and V is TRBV28; 7 bases agree with TRBD1. Germline V lookup: CDR1 MDHEN, CDR2 SYDVKM. J gave up 5 bases and V 6 bases, and 9 bases lay outside the gene matches. The CDR3 sequence is 14 residues long.

This sequence joins TRBV7-9 and TRBJ2-2, with TRBD2 matching 10 bases. The CDR3 consists of 16 residues. With 3 bases clipped from V and 6 bases from J, the junction kept 7 bases outside the gene matches. Per germline, CDR1 SEHNR and CDR2 FQNEAQ (reference sequence). CDR3: CASSFASGGVPGELFF. CDR3 coding DNA: TGTGCCAGCAGCTTCGCCAGCGGGGGGGTCCCCGGGGAGCTGTTTTTT.

This clonotype was found many times. V usage is TRBV6-1 and J usage is TRBJ2-3; maybe TRBD1 (5 bases). This CDR3 contains 14 residues. Trimming pared 8 bases from V and 0 bases from J, leaving 12 bases between. Germline-derived CDR1 and CDR2 are MNHNS and SASEGT. The CDR3 nucleotides are TGTGCCAGCCGCAGACAGTCTAGCACAGATACGCAGTATTTT. Protein: CASRRQSSTDTQYF.

There are a few counts of this clonotype. The V call is TRBV5-6, the J call TRBJ2-1; D unresolved. Germline assignment: CDR1 SGHDT and CDR2 YYEEEE. V was shortened by 3 bases and J by 0 bases, with 7 bases between the two germline ends. The length of the CDR3 is 14 residues. CDR3 protein: CASSSESSYNEQFF. For the CDR3, the DNA is TGTGCCAGCAGCTCGGAGAGCTCCTACAATGAGCAGTTCTTC.

This clonotype was counted at least ten times. J is TRBJ1-1 and V is TRBV6-1; D unclear. Germline lookup yields CDR1 MNHNS and CDR2 SASEGT. There are 14 residues in the CDR3. Trimming took 9 bases from V and 0 from J, leaving 14 bases between them. This CDR3 is CASILDGMNTEAFF. The CDR3 coding sequence is TGTGCCAGTATCTTGGACGGCATGAACACTGAAGCTTTCTTT.

This clonotype was seen a handful of times. The rearrangement uses TRBV5-6 and TRBJ2-2; possible D gene TRBD1, 6 bases. Germline assignment: CDR1 SGHDT and CDR2 YYEEEE. Trimming removed 3 bases from V and 9 bases from J, with 30 bases in between. The CDR3 spans 19 residues. The CDR3: CASSSGRYRQAVYDRELFF. CDR3 nucleotide sequence: TGTGCCAGCAGCTCCGGAAGATACCGACAGGCGGTTTATGACCGGGAGCTGTTTTTT.

This clonotype was observed many times. The chain uses TRBV5-1 and TRBJ2-3; D is uncertain. CDR3 size: 13 residues. The germline V and J ends were trimmed by 4 bases and 6 bases, with 12 bases remaining between them. Germline assignment: CDR1 SGHRS and CDR2 YFSETQ. The CDR3 reads CASSPAVRDTQYF. The CDR3 DNA is TGCGCCAGCAGCCCGGCCGTTCGGGATACGCAGTATTTT.

This clonotype has ten or more counts. This chain joins TRBV5-1 and TRBJ2-1, with TRBD1 as a possible D gene (6 bases). The CDR3 spans 15 residues. Germline CDR1 and CDR2: SGHRS and YFSETQ. The V gene lost 4 bases and the J gene lost 8 bases, with 19 bases spanning the gap. The CDR3: CASSPNLIQGHEQFF. For the CDR3, the DNA is TGCGCCAGCAGCCCAAACCTTATACAGGGTCATGAGCAGTTCTTC. The whole variable domain, filled in from reference TRBV5-1 and TRBJ2-1, reads KAGVTQTPRYLIKTRGQQVTLSCSPISGHRSVSWYQQTPGQGLQFLFEYFSETQRNKGNFPGRFSGRQFSNSRSEMNVSTLELGDSALYLCASSPNLIQGHEQFFGPGTRLTVL.

This clonotype has a count of ten or more. The gene calls are TRBV20-1 and TRBJ1-5; TRBD1 matches at 7 bases. Germline V gene data show CDR1 as DFQATT and CDR2 as SNEGSKA (reference sequence). Germline trimming cut 5 bases from V and 3 bases from J; bases unmatched to any gene: 7. CDR3 length: 14 amino acids. CDR3 nucleotides: TGCAGTGCTGGGGGGACAGAAATCAATCAGCCCCAGCATTTT. Protein sequence: CSAGGTEINQPQHF.

The rearrangement uses TRBV19 and TRBJ2-7, with 7 bases fitting TRBD1. CDR3 length: 13 residues. The ends lost 3 bases at V and 3 bases at J; junction bases unmatched: 2. Germline V gene lookup returns CDR1 LNHDA and CDR2 SQIVND (reference sequence). This CDR3 is CASSMQGVYEQYF. The CDR3 DNA is TGTGCCAGTAGTATGCAGGGGGTCTACGAGCAGTACTTC.

The chain employs TRBV12-3 or TRBV12-4 and TRBJ1-6, with D hard to call. The V and J ends lost 5 bases and 6 bases respectively, with 14 bases between them. This CDR3 region has 15 residues. The CDR3 reads CASSPLGRINSPLHF. CDR3 DNA sequence: TGTGCCAGCAGTCCACTCGGGAGGATTAATTCACCCCTCCACTTT.

This clonotype occurred many times. V and J are TRBV12-3 or TRBV12-4 and TRBJ2-4, with D possibly TRBD2 on 6 matching bases. CDR3 length: 15 residues. With 4 bases removed from V and 7 bases from J, the gap between germline ends came to 17 bases. The chain's CDR3 is CASSYAGPKNNIQYF. CDR3 sequence (DNA): TGTGCCAGCAGTTATGCGGGACCCAAGAACAACATTCAGTACTTC.

This clonotype has a handful of counts. The CDR3 protein is CATSAPDRPPETQYF. Written as DNA, the CDR3 is TGTGCCACCAGTGCACCGGACAGGCCTCCAGAGACCCAGTACTTC. V usage is TRBV24-1 and J usage is TRBJ2-5, with 7 bases fitting TRBD1. Trimming took 5 bases from V and 4 from J; bases not matched to a gene: 9. Germline-derived CDR1 and CDR2 are KGHDR and SFDVKD. The CDR3 is 15 amino acids.

This clonotype was detected ten times or more. The chain carries TRBV6-1 and TRBJ2-3, with D perhaps TRBD1 or TRBD2 (5 bases each). In germline, CDR1 is MNHNS, CDR2 SASEGT. CDR3 length equals 15 residues. Between the trimmed V and J ends, which lost 5 bases and 2 bases, there was a span of 14 bases. The CDR3 nucleotides are TGTGCCAGCAGTCTAGGGGACGCTCACACAGATACGCAGTATTTT. Translated, it gives CASSLGDAHTDTQYF.

This clonotype showed up many times. The chain links TRBV7-9 to TRBJ1-1, with 9 positions matching TRBD1. Looked up from germline, CDR1 is SEHNR and CDR2 is FQNEAQ (reference sequence). With V trimmed by 1 base and J by 5 bases, 5 bases remained unmatched. This CDR3 has 15 residues. The CDR3 DNA sequence: TGTGCCAGCAGCTTAGACAGGGGGCTTGGGACTGAAGCTTTCTTT. This encodes CASSLDRGLGTEAFF.

There are many counts of this clonotype. The V gene is TRBV5-1, the J gene TRBJ1-1; the match to TRBD1 covers 8 bases. Germline V lookup: CDR1 SGHRS, CDR2 YFSETQ. The V and J ends lost 4 bases and 4 bases, in that order; junction bases with no gene match: 6. The CDR3 consists of 14 residues. CDR3 region: CASSVRTGSTEAFF. The CDR3 DNA sequence: TGCGCCAGCAGCGTAAGGACAGGGAGCACTGAAGCTTTCTTT.

In this sample, this clonotype turned up many times. The rearrangement links TRBV4-1 to TRBJ1-1, with D maybe TRBD1 (6 bases). The germline V gene has CDR1 MGHRA and CDR2 YSYEKL. V was clipped by 5 bases and J by 1 base, with 11 bases between them. The CDR3 length is 14 residues. The CDR3, as DNA: TGCGCCAGCAGCGAAGGACAGTCGAACACTGAAGCTTTCTTT. Translation gives CASSEGQSNTEAFF.

In its sample, this clonotype was seen many times. The CDR3: CASSPLSGQGRDEQFF. Here the CDR3 DNA reads TGTGCCAGCAGCCCACTTTCAGGACAGGGGAGGGATGAGCAGTTCTTC. The rearrangement links TRBV7-9 to TRBJ2-1, with 9 nucleotides matching TRBD1. Germline trimming cut 5 bases from V and 8 bases from J; bases unmatched to any gene: 13. The CDR3 covers 16 residues. CDR1 is SEHNR and CDR2 is FQNEAQ in the germline V gene (reference sequence).

This clonotype was counted at least ten times. The gene calls are TRBV9 and TRBJ2-7; 8 bases agree with TRBD1. With V trimmed by 0 bases and J by 4 bases, 6 bases remained unmatched. Germline CDR1 reads SGDLS; CDR2 reads YYNGEE. The CDR3 consists of 15 residues. As DNA, the CDR3 is TGTGCCAGCAGCGTAGGGGGCAGGGGGCGGTACGAGCAGTACTTC. Protein: CASSVGGRGRYEQYF.

This clonotype was observed a few times. The V and J genes are TRBV20-1 and TRBJ2-1; 11 positions agree with TRBD1. Looked up from germline, CDR1 is DFQATT and CDR2 is SNEGSKA (reference sequence). The CDR3 extends over 17 amino acids. V lost 7 bases to trimming and J lost 2 bases; unmatched junction nucleotides: 13. In nucleotides, the CDR3 is TGCAGTGGCACTTCAATCCCGGGACAGGGGGCCTACAATGAGCAGTTCTTC. Protein product: CSGTSIPGQGAYNEQFF.

The table lists this clonotype with many counts. J is TRBJ2-1 and V is TRBV20-1, with 7 bases identical to TRBD2. J was trimmed by 7 bases and V by 6 bases; bases with no gene match: 18. In germline, CDR1 is DFQATT, CDR2 SNEGSKA (reference sequence). The CDR3 loop spans 16 amino acids. In DNA, the CDR3 is TGCAGTGCCTTTTACGGTGGAGCTAGCGGAAGGAATGAGCAGTTCTTC. Amino acid sequence: CSAFYGGASGRNEQFF.